The 9 T cell receptor beta chains below all came from one sample that was sequenced in a study of siplizumab effects on memory and regulatory T cells. Some clones are missing from TCRdb's copy, which holds only in-frame ones; the method was immunoSEQ multiplex PCR. This sample carries about 87,000 clones, about 87% of them seen once, and the ten largest clones take around 14%. Sequencing was done on a sample of CD4+ T cells sorted from blood. All receptors derive from a human donor in good health.

This CDR3 reads CASGLGLAGTEQYF. CDR3 bases: TGTGCTAGTGGTTTAGGACTAGCGGGAACCGAGCAGTACTTC. This sequence joins TRBV12-5 and TRBJ2-7; 12 nucleotides match TRBD2. V was pared by 3 bases and J by 6 bases, with 3 bases of the junction left unmatched. This CDR3 has 14 residues. Per germline, CDR1 LGHNT and CDR2 FRNRAP.

This rearrangement joins TRBV21-1 to TRBJ2-2; the D segment call TRBD2 is taken from the table without a DNA check. TRBV21-1 is tagged as a pseudogene. This CDR3 has 15 residues. The CDR3: CASSPGREITGELFF. The CDR3 DNA reads as TGTGCCAGCAGCCCCGGTCGAGAGATCACCGGGGAGCTGTTTTTT.

The V and J genes are TRBV7-2 and TRBJ2-3; 8 nucleotides line up with TRBD2. In germline, CDR1 is SGHTA, CDR2 FQGNSA. CDR3 size: 15 residues. V lost 2 bases and J lost 4; bases outside the gene matches: 5. CDR3 nucleotides: TGTGCCAGCAGCTTAATGAGCGGGAGTGCAGATACGCAGTATTTT. Amino acids: CASSLMSGSADTQYF.

The rearrangement joins TRBV7-2 to TRBJ2-7, with D uncertain. V shed 1 base and J shed 1 base, with 8 bases lying between them. The CDR3 has 14 residues. Germline V CDR1 and CDR2: SGHTA, FQGNSA. The CDR3 is CASSLGINSYEQYF. CDR3 bases: TGTGCCAGCAGCTTAGGGATCAATTCCTACGAGCAGTACTTC. Filled out from reference TRBV7-2 and TRBJ2-7, the complete variable domain reads GAGVSQSPSNKVTEKGKDVELRCDPISGHTALYWYRQSLGQGLEFLIYFQGNSAPDKSGLPSDRFSAERTGGSVSTLTIQRTQQEDSAVYLCASSLGINSYEQYFGPGTRLTVT.

CDR3 sequence reads: CASSYLTGSNYNEQFF. As DNA, the CDR3 is TGTGCCAGCTCATACCTGACAGGATCAAACTACAATGAGCAGTTCTTC. The rearrangement links TRBV18 to TRBJ2-1, with a tentative D call TRBD1 (6 bases). There are 16 residues in the CDR3. Germline V gene lookup returns CDR1 KGHSH and CDR2 LQKENI. V was trimmed by 5 bases and J by 3 bases, leaving 17 bases between them.

The chain carries TRBV4-2 and TRBJ2-5; D not certain. Trimming cost V 0 bases and J 4 bases, with 6 bases left between them. The CDR3 has 13 residues. CDR1 LGHNA and CDR2 YNFKEQ come from the germline V gene. CDR3 nucleotide sequence: TGTGCCAGCAGCCAAGATCTTAGAGAGACCCAGTACTTC. Translation: CASSQDLRETQYF.

The V and J genes are TRBV7-2 and TRBJ2-3, with a weak D call TRBD1 (6 bases). Germline V CDR1 and CDR2: SGHTA, FQGNSA. Trimming left V 7 bases short and J 0 bases short, with 14 bases between. The CDR3 has 15 residues. Here the CDR3 reads CASNRDGTSTDTQYF. The CDR3 DNA reads as TGTGCCAGCAACAGGGACGGCACTAGCACAGATACGCAGTATTTT.

V usage is TRBV5-1 and J usage is TRBJ1-6; D unclear. Germline CDR1 reads SGHRS; CDR2 reads YFSETQ. Trimming shortened V by 4 bases and J by 0 bases, and 11 bases separated the two germline ends. The CDR3 covers 16 residues. The CDR3 DNA reads TGCGCCAGCAGCGACGGAGGCAGCTCCTATAATTCACCCCTCCACTTT. This encodes CASSDGGSSYNSPLHF.

In DNA, the CDR3 is TGTGCCACCAGCCCGGGGGGACAGGCTCAAGAGACCCAGTACTTC. The encoded protein is CATSPGGQAQETQYF. This chain joins TRBV15 and TRBJ2-5, with a possible D match to TRBD1 (8 bases). The CDR3 contains 15 residues. Germline CDR1 is LNHNV and CDR2 is YYDKDF (reference sequence). V was cut by 5 bases and J by 2 bases, with 15 bases left in between.